This T cell receptor beta chain was found in a study of cytomegalovirus exposure and HLA in healthy donors. This PCR relied on a set of 60 Vbeta primers and 13 Jbeta primers. Generated by immunoSEQ multiplex PCR, the TCRdb table keeps only in-frame clones and is missing some. Here the sample spans 120,000 to 150,000 clones, about three fifths being singletons. V was clipped by 5 bases and J by 5 bases; unmatched bases: 3. The germline gives CDR1 SGHRS, CDR2 YFSETQ. The CDR3 totals 13 residues. The chain couples TRBV5-1 to TRBJ2-3; 9 nucleotides agree with TRBD1. Sample: PBMCs. This sequence originates from a male donor in good health and CMV-seronegative. The CDR3 DNA sequence: TGCGCCAGCAGGACAGGGGGTATAGATACGCAGTATTTT. Its protein product is CASRTGGIDTQYF.